Below are 8 T cell receptor beta chains sequenced from a single sample in a study of blood T cell repertoires in COVID-19. Measured with immunoSEQ multiplex PCR; TCRdb has only the in-frame clones, and not every one. The data show over 60,000 clones, with 75% to 90% seen just once and around 4.9% held by the top ten. Sequenced: peripheral blood. Receptors were obtained from a woman in her forties or fifties with active COVID-19.

This clone is categorized as medium-sized. The chain employs TRBV6-5 and TRBJ1-1; no clear D gene. Per germline, CDR1 MNHEY and CDR2 SVGAGI. This CDR3 comprises 12 residues. V was clipped by 6 bases and J by 8 bases, with 13 bases between them. Written as DNA, the CDR3 is TGTGCCAGCAGATACAGCGACTACGAAGCTTTCTTT. Amino acids: CASRYSDYEAFF.

The chain is built from TRBV3-1 (or the pseudogene TRBV3-2) and TRBJ2-1; TRBD2 matches 11 bases. The CDR3 covers 18 residues. CDR1 is LGHDT, CDR2 YNNKEL, per germline (reference sequence). Trimming at V came to 4 bases and at J to 2 bases, leaving 10 bases not matched to a gene. The CDR3 protein is CASSPRRLAGGPYNEQFF. The CDR3 DNA reads TGTGCCAGCAGCCCGCGTAGGCTAGCGGGAGGTCCCTACAATGAGCAGTTCTTC.

The chain couples TRBV5-1 to TRBJ2-1; TRBD2 is a possible D gene (6 bases). Germline assignment: CDR1 SGHRS and CDR2 YFSETQ. V was cut by 1 base and J by 4 bases, with 9 bases left in between. This CDR3 is built from 14 residues. The CDR3 here is CASSLSGTYNEQFF. The CDR3 DNA sequence: TGCGCCAGCAGCTTGTCGGGGACTTACAATGAGCAGTTCTTC.

This clone was found a few times. The chain carries TRBV11-3 and TRBJ1-3; 7 bases map to TRBD1. The CDR3 spans 15 residues. J gave up 0 bases and V 5 bases, and 4 bases lay outside the gene matches. Germline V lookup: CDR1 SGHNT, CDR2 YENEEA. This CDR3 is CASSHGTVSGNTIYF. DNA for the CDR3: TGTGCCAGCAGCCACGGGACAGTCTCTGGAAACACCATATATTTT.

This chain links TRBV7-8 with TRBJ2-5; the D is unclear. Trimming stripped 5 bases from V and 5 bases from J, with 6 bases between. The V gene's germline CDR1 is SGHVS and CDR2 FQNEAQ. This CDR3 region has 11 residues. The CDR3 DNA reads as TGTGCCAGCAGCCAGAGGGAGACCCAGTACTTC. Translation: CASSQRETQYF.

This rearrangement joins TRBV30 to TRBJ1-3; a weak D match, TRBD1 (5 bases). CDR1 and CDR2 (germline): GTSNPN, SVGIG (reference sequence). The V and J ends lost 5 bases and 1 base respectively, with 9 bases between them. The CDR3 loop spans 13 amino acids. CDR3 sequence (DNA): TGTGCCTGGGACCAGGGATCTGGAAACACCATATATTTT. The encoded protein is CAWDQGSGNTIYF.

This chain joins TRBV4-1 and TRBJ1-4; D perhaps matches TRBD1 (6 bases). Trimming left V 1 base short and J 8 bases short, with 11 bases between. CDR3 length: 14 amino acids. The V gene's germline CDR1 is MGHRA and CDR2 YSYEKL. The CDR3, as DNA: TGCGCCAGCAGCCAAGGGGCAGGGGAAGAAAAACTGTTTTTT. It translates to CASSQGAGEEKLFF.

This clone was seen a single time. The chain recombines TRBV6-4 with TRBJ2-3, with TRBD2 matching 12 bases. The CDR3 length is 13 residues. CDR1 is MRHNA and CDR2 is SNTAGT in the germline V gene. With V trimmed by 8 bases and J by 4 bases, 1 base remained unmatched. CDR3 in amino acids: CASRLAGADTQYF. CDR3 in DNA: TGTGCCAGCCGACTAGCGGGAGCAGATACGCAGTATTTT.